This TCR beta chain stems from a study of shared clonotypes between healthy human individuals. Background on the study: Per-donor plates numbered three CD4 naive, three CD4 memory, two CD8 naive and one CD8 memory.

Only in-frame clones appear in the TCRdb table, and some are missing; sequencing was by immunoSEQ multiplex PCR. The repertoire has about a million clones, approximately 80% of them found once; the top ten carry approximately 1.5%. The germline CDR1 and CDR2 sequences are MDHEN and SYDVKM. J was trimmed by 7 bases and V by 6 bases; bases with no gene match: 9. This CDR3 region has 15 residues. The sequencing sample was made of memory CD4+ T cells sorted from blood. As for subset: CD45RA-negative fraction. The chain has TRBV28 and TRBJ1-6; the match to TRBD1 covers 7 bases. The receptor was derived from a man aged 18 to 35 in good health. CDR3 in DNA: TGTGCCAGCAGGCTACCGGGACAGTTAAATTCACCCCTCCACTTT. Its protein is CASRLPGQLNSPLHF.